This T cell receptor beta chain was observed in a study of blood T cell repertoires in COVID-19. Study details: Material from acute and convalescent COVID-19 was sourced from the United States, Italy and Spain. Sources were T cells, B-cell-depleted T cells, or PBMCs; the material itself was cDNA or gDNA.

The CDR3 is 13 amino acids. The V gene's germline CDR1 is MNHNS and CDR2 SASEGT. Between the trimmed V and J ends, which lost 1 base and 4 bases, there was a span of 7 bases. The repertoire was sequenced with immunoSEQ multiplex PCR; TCRdb's copy has only in-frame clones and lacks some. The sample has under 200,000 clones; about 85% are singletons. Comment on this clone: This CDR3 is also generated by other DNA sequences in the sample.

The sequenced sample consisted of peripheral blood. The TCR originated in a man between 60 and 70 years old with active or convalescent COVID-19. The chain links TRBV6-1 to TRBJ1-2; D is unclear. The chain's CDR3 is CASSEVGSYGYTF. The CDR3 nucleotides are TGTGCCAGCAGTGAAGTGGGGAGCTATGGCTACACCTTC.